The next 14 T cell receptor beta chains were all read from a single sample in a study of CD8 T cells in ankylosing spondylitis. One entry per CDR3 protein results from TCRdb running MiXCR on the 5' RACE reads. The profile shows about 250,000 distinct CDR3 sequences, roughly 32% of them singletons. Sequenced input: blood, either unsorted or a sorted T cell fraction (not recorded which). These receptors all come from a male donor with ankylosing spondylitis or in good health (not recorded which).

The rearrangement links TRBV29-1 to TRBJ2-6; the D gene is possibly TRBD1 (5 bases). V was clipped by 4 bases and J by 0 bases, with 7 bases between them. Looked up from germline, CDR1 is SQVTM and CDR2 is ANQGSEA. The length of the CDR3 is 14 residues. This CDR3 reads CSVVDSSGANVLTF. The CDR3 nucleotides read TGCAGCGTTGTTGACAGCTCTGGGGCCAACGTCCTGACTTTC.

In this sample, this clonotype turned up a few times. This chain links TRBV6-1 with TRBJ2-1; either TRBD1 or TRBD2 may fit D (6 bases each). Looked up from germline, CDR1 is MNHNS and CDR2 is SASEGT. The CDR3 runs to 17 residues. The germline V and J ends were trimmed by 2 bases and 4 bases, with 18 bases remaining between them. The DNA for the CDR3 is TGTGCCAGCAGTGAAAGGGGGAGGACGCAGGTTTACAATGAGCAGTTCTTC. It specifies CASSERGRTQVYNEQFF.

The chain is built from TRBV12-3 or TRBV12-4 and TRBJ2-6; D may correspond to TRBD1 or TRBD2 (7 bases each). The CDR3 runs 16 residues. V gave up 6 bases and J gave up 4 bases, with 16 bases separating them. CDR3 sequence: CASSPSGGAGANVLTF. The DNA for the CDR3 is TGTGCCAGCAGCCCCTCAGGGGGGGCCGGGGCCAACGTCCTGACTTTC.

The CDR3 is CASSDDGEDTQYF. For the CDR3, the DNA is TGCGCCAGCAGCGATGACGGGGAAGATACGCAGTATTTT. The chain is built from TRBV5-1 and TRBJ2-3, with D perhaps TRBD2 (5 bases). The V end was cut by 4 bases, the J end by 5 bases, with 11 bases between. The CDR3 consists of 13 residues. The germline CDR1 and CDR2 sequences are SGHRS and YFSETQ.

This chain joins TRBV20-1 and TRBJ2-3; either TRBD1 or TRBD2 may fit D (5 bases each). Trimming shortened V by 0 bases and J by 2 bases, and 15 bases separated the two germline ends. The CDR3 spans 16 residues. Germline V gene data show CDR1 as DFQATT and CDR2 as SNEGSKA (reference sequence). CDR3 loop: CSARDLLRDATDTQYF. CDR3 bases: TGCAGTGCTAGAGATCTCCTCCGGGACGCCACAGATACGCAGTATTTT.

This clonotype was counted only a few times. The genes are TRBV12-3 or TRBV12-4 and TRBJ2-1; TRBD2 matches at 14 bases. CDR3 length: 15 residues. J was trimmed by 5 bases and V by 4 bases; bases with no gene match: 1. The DNA of the CDR3 is TGTGCCAGCAGTTGGGGACTAGCGGGGGACAATGAGCAGTTCTTC. It specifies CASSWGLAGDNEQFF.

The rearrangement joins TRBV5-1 to TRBJ2-5; TRBD1 matches at 8 bases. CDR1 is SGHRS and CDR2 is YFSETQ in the germline V gene. The CDR3 covers 14 residues. V lost 6 bases to trimming and J lost 2 bases; unmatched junction nucleotides: 6. The CDR3 nucleotides read TGCGCCAGCAACTTAGGACAGGGACAAGAGACCCAGTACTTC. Encoded protein: CASNLGQGQETQYF.

J is TRBJ2-7 and V is TRBV12-3 or TRBV12-4; D unresolved. This CDR3 region has 11 residues. Trimming removed 6 bases at V and 7 bases at J, with 10 bases between. The CDR3 spells CASSLTREQYF. The CDR3, as DNA: TGTGCCAGCAGCTTAACGCGGGAGCAGTACTTC.

This clonotype was seen more than once but under ten times. The V and J genes are TRBV10-3 and TRBJ2-7, with 10 positions matching TRBD1. CDR1 ENHRY and CDR2 SYGVKD come from the germline V gene. The CDR3 is made up of 13 amino acids. With V trimmed by 6 bases and J by 3 bases, 2 bases remained unmatched. The CDR3 DNA reads as TGTGCCATCAGCCGGGACAGGGGCTACGAGCAGTACTTC. It translates to CAISRDRGYEQYF.

For this clonotype: One junction end disagrees with the germline gene, perhaps due to a read error. V gene TRBV6-5 combines with J gene TRBJ1-4; D gene ambiguous. The V gene's germline CDR1 is MNHEY and CDR2 SVGAGI. The CDR3 extends over 16 amino acids. The CDR3 region has the DNA TGTGCCAGCCGTTACGGACGGAATGCAACTAATGAAAAACTGTTTTTT. Protein: CASRYGRNATNEKLFF.

This clonotype was detected only a few times. The chain uses TRBV4-1 and TRBJ2-1; the D gene is possibly TRBD1 (7 bases). Germline CDR1 is MGHRA and CDR2 is YSYEKL. V dropped 3 bases and J dropped 9 bases, with 15 bases sitting between them. CDR3 length equals 14 residues. For the CDR3, the DNA is TGCGCCAGCAGCCACGGTTCAGGGGGGATTGAGCAGTTCTTC. It is translated as CASSHGSGGIEQFF.

The chain has TRBV5-1 and TRBJ1-1; D may be TRBD1 (5 bases). The CDR3 loop spans 14 amino acids. Trimming removed 2 bases at V and 4 bases at J, with 12 bases between. Germline V gene sequence: CDR1 SGHRS, CDR2 YFSETQ. In DNA, the CDR3 is TGCGCCAGCAGCTTCGGGGGTCAGGGCACTGAAGCTTTCTTT. It specifies CASSFGGQGTEAFF.

In this sample, this clonotype turned up a few times. This sequence joins TRBV10-3 and TRBJ2-5; 10 bases are shared with TRBD1. This CDR3 region has 16 residues. Germline assignment: CDR1 ENHRY and CDR2 SYGVKD. V lost 5 bases to trimming and J lost 4 bases; unmatched junction nucleotides: 10. CDR3 DNA: TGTGCCATCAGTATAACGACAGGGGGCACGGGAGAGACCCAGTACTTC. This codes for CAISITTGGTGETQYF.

The chain combines TRBV3-1 with TRBJ2-1; no definite D call. CDR1 and CDR2 (germline): LGHDT, YNNKEL (reference sequence). Trimming pared 2 bases from V and 7 bases from J, leaving 12 bases between. The CDR3 totals 14 residues. The DNA of the CDR3 is TGTGCCAGCAGCCAAATCACCCTAGGGAATGAGCAGTTCTTC. Its protein is CASSQITLGNEQFF.